This T cell receptor (beta chain) is from a study of cytomegalovirus exposure and HLA in healthy donors. Overall study results and limits: An analysis was carried out later, and it reportedly showed fewer N-insertions in an Asian-associated ancestry cluster than the 666-donor mean. Reports state that TCR beta sequences accurately predicted most subjects' HLA-A and HLA-B alleles. One variant, a missense change in DCLRE1C, was linked in a later analysis to TCR beta V- and J-gene trimming.

A note on this clone: What it binds is not known.

Deletions cut 0 bases from V and 4 bases from J, with 14 bases between. CDR1 SGHRS and CDR2 YFSETQ come from the germline V gene. The CDR3 spans 15 residues. This PCR relied on a set of 60 Vbeta primers and 13 Jbeta primers. Produced via immunoSEQ multiplex PCR; TCRdb's table is partial and in-frame only. The repertoire consists of about 180,000 clones, with 60% to 85% occurring once and the leading ten covering about 1.5%. Sequencing was performed on PBMCs. The chain carries TRBV5-1 and TRBJ2-7; D is unresolved. This sequence originates from a young man in good health and CMV-seronegative. CDR3 protein: CASSLESAALYEQYF. DNA of the CDR3: TGCGCCAGCAGCTTGGAGTCTGCGGCCCTTTACGAGCAGTACTTC.